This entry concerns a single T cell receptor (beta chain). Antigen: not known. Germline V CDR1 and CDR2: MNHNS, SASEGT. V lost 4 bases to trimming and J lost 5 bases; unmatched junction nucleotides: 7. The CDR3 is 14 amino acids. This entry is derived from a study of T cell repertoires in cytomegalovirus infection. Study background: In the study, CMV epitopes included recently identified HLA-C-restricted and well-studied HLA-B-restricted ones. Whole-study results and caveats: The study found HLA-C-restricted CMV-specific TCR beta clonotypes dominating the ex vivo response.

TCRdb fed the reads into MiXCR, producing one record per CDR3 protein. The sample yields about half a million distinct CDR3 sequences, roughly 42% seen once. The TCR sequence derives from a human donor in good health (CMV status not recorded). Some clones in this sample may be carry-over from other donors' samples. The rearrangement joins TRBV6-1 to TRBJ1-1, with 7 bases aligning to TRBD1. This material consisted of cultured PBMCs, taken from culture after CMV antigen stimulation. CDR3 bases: TGTGCCAGCAGTGCCCGAGGGGGCCGGACTGAAGCTTTCTTT. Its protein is CASSARGGRTEAFF.